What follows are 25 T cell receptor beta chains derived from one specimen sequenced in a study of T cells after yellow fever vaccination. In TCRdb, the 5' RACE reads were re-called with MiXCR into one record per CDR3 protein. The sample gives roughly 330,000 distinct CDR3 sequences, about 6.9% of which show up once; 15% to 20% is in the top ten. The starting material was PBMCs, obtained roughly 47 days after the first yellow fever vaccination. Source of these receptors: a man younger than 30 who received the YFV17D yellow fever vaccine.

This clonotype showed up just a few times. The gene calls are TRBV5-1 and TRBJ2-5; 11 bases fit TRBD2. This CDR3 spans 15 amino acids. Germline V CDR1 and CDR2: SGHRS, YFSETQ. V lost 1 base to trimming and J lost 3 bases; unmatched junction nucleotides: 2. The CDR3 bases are TGCGCCAGCAGCTTGACGGGACTAGCGGAAGAGACCCAGTACTTC. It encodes CASSLTGLAEETQYF. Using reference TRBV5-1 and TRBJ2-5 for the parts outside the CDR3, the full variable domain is KAGVTQTPRYLIKTRGQQVTLSCSPISGHRSVSWYQQTPGQGLQFLFEYFSETQRNKGNFPGRFSGRQFSNSRSEMNVSTLELGDSALYLCASSLTGLAEETQYFGPGTRLLVL.

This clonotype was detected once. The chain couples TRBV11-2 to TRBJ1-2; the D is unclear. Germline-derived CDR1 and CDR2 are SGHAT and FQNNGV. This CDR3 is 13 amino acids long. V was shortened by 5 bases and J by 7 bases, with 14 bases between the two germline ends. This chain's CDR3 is CASSNTVAAGYTF. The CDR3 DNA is TGTGCCAGCAGCAACACAGTGGCCGCTGGCTACACCTTC.

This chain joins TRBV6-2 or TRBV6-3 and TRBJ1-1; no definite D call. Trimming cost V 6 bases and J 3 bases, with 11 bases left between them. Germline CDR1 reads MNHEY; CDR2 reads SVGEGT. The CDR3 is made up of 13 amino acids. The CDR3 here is CASSLGRYTEAFF. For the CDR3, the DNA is TGTGCCAGCAGCCTAGGACGGTACACTGAAGCTTTCTTT.

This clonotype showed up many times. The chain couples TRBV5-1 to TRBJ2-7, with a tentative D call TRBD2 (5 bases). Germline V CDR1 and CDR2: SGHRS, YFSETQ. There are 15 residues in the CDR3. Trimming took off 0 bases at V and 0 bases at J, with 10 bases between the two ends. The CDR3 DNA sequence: TGCGCCAGCAGCTTGGGAGTAGGGAGCTCCTACGAGCAGTACTTC. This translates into CASSLGVGSSYEQYF.

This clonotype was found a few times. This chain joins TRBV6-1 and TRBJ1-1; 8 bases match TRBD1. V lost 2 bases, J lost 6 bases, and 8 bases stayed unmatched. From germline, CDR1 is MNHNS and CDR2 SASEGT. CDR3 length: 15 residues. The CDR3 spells CASSELRQGAAEAFF. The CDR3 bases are TGTGCCAGCAGTGAACTGCGGCAGGGGGCCGCTGAAGCTTTCTTT.

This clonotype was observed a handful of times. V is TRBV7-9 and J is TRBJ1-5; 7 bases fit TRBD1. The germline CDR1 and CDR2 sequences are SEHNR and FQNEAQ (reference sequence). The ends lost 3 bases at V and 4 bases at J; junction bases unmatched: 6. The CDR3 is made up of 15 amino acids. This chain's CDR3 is CASSFTGDWNQPQHF. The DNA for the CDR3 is TGTGCCAGCAGCTTTACAGGGGATTGGAATCAGCCCCAGCATTTT.

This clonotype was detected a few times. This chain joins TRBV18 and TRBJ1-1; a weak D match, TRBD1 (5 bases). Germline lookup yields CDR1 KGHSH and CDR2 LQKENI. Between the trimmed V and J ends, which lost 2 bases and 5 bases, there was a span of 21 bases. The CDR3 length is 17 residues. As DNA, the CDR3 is TGTGCCAGCTCACCAGGGTTGCTAGGGGAAGGTAGAACTGAAGCTTTCTTT. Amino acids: CASSPGLLGEGRTEAFF.

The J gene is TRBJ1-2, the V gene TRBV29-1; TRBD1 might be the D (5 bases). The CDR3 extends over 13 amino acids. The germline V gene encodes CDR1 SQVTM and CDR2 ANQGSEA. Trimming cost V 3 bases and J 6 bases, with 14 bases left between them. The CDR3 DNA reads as TGCAGCGTTGATCGCAGGGCCGTTCATGGCTACACCTTC. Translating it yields CSVDRRAVHGYTF.

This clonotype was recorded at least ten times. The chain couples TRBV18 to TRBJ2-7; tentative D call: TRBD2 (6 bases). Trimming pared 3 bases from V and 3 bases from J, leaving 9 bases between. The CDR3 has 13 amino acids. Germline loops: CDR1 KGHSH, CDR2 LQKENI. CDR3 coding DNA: TGTGCCAGCTCACCCGCGCGGGACTACGAGCAGTACGTC. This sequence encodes CASSPARDYEQYV.

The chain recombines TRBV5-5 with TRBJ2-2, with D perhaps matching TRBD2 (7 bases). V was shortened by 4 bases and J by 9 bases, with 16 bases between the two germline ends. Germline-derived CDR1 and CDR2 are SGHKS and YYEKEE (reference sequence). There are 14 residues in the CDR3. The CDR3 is CASSPPGGFRELFF. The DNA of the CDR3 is TGTGCCAGCAGCCCGCCGGGGGGCTTTAGGGAGCTGTTTTTT.

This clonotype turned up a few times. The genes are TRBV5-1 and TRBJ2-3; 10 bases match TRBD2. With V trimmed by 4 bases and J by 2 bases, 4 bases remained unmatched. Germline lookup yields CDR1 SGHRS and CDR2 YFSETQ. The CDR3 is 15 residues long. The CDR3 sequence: CASSPGTSDTDTQYF. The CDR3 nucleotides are TGCGCCAGCAGCCCGGGGACTAGCGACACAGATACGCAGTATTTT.

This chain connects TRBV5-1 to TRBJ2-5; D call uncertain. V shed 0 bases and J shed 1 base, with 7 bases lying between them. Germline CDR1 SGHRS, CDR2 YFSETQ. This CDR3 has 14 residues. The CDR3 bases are TGCGCCAGCAGCTTGGCCGAAGGCCAAGAGACCCAGTACTTC. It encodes CASSLAEGQETQYF.

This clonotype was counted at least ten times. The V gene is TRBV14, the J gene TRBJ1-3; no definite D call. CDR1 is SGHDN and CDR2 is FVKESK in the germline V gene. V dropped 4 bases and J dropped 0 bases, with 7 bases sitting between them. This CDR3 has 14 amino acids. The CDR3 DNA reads TGTGCCAGCAGCCCGGGTCTCTCTGGAAACACCATATATTTT. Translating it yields CASSPGLSGNTIYF.

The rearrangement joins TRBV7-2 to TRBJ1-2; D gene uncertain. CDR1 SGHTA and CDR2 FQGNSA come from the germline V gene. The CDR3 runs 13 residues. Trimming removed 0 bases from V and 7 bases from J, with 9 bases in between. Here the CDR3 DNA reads TGTGCCAGCAGCTTAGCGAGCCGGGCTGGCTACACCTTC. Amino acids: CASSLASRAGYTF.

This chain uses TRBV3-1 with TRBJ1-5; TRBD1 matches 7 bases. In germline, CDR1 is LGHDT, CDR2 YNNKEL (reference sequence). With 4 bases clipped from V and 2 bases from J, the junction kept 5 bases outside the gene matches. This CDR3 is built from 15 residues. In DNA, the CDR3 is TGTGCCAGCAGCCGCGGGACAGATGGCAATCAGCCCCAGCATTTT. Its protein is CASSRGTDGNQPQHF. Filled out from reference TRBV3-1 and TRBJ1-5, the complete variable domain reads DTAVSQTPKYLVTQMGNDKSIKCEQNLGHDTMYWYKQDSKKFLKIMFSYNNKELIINETVPNRFSPKSPDKAHLNLHINSLELGDSAVYFCASSRGTDGNQPQHFGDGTRLSIL.

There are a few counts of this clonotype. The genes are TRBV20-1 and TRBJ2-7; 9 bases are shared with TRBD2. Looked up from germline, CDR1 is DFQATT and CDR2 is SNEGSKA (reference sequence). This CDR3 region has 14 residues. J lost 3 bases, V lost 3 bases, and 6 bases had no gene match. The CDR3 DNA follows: TGCAGTGCTAGCTGGCCTAGCGGGGTCTACGAGCAGTACTTC. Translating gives CSASWPSGVYEQYF.

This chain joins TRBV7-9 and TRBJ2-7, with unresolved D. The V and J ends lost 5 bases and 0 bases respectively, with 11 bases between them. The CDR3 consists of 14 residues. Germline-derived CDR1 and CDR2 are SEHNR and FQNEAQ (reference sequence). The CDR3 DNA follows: TGTGCCAGCAGCCCCCCGACACCCTCCTACGAGCAGTACTTC. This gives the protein CASSPPTPSYEQYF.

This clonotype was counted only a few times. CDR3 in amino acids: CASSQSAGSGANVLTF. CDR3 nucleotides: TGCGCCAGCAGCCAATCCGCTGGCTCTGGGGCCAACGTCCTGACTTTC. The rearrangement joins TRBV4-3 to TRBJ2-6, with D unclear. CDR1 and CDR2 from the germline V gene are LGHNA and YSLEER. The CDR3 covers 16 residues. V lost 2 bases and J 0 bases, leaving 8 bases between the germline ends.

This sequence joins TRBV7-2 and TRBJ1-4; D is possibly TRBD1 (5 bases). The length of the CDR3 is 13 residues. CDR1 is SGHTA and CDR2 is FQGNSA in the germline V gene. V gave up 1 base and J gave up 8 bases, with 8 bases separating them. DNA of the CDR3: TGTGCCAGCAGCTTAGGACAGAGGGAAAAACTGTTTTTT. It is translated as CASSLGQREKLFF.

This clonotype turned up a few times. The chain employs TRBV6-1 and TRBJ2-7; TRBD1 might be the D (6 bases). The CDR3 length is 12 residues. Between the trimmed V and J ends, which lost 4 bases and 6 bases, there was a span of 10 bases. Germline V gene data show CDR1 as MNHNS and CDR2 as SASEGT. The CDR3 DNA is TGTGCCAGCAGTGGGACAGTCCCCGAGCAGTACTTC. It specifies CASSGTVPEQYF.

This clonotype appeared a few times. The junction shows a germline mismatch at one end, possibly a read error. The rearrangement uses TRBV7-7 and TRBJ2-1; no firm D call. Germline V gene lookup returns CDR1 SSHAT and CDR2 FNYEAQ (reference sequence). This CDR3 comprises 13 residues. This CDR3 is CASSLWEDNEQFF. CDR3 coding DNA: TGTGCTAGCAGCTTGTGGGAAGACAATGAGCAGTTCTTC. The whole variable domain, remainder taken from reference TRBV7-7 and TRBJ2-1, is GAGVSQSPRYKVTKRGQDVTLRCDPISSHATLYWYQQALGQGPEFLTYFNYEAQPDKSGLPSDRFSAERPEGSISTLTIQRTEQRDSAMYRCASSLWEDNEQFFGPGTRLTVL.

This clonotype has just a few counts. CDR3 nucleotide sequence: TGCAGTGCTAGCGAAGGGGGCGGTTCAAGGCAGCCCCAGCATTTT. Protein sequence: CSASEGGGSRQPQHF. This chain connects TRBV20-1 to TRBJ1-5, with TRBD1 matching over 7 bases. This CDR3 region has 15 residues. Germline V gene sequence: CDR1 DFQATT, CDR2 SNEGSKA (reference sequence). With 3 bases clipped from V and 7 bases from J, the junction kept 12 bases outside the gene matches.

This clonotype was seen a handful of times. The CDR3 loop reads CASSGTSGGFQETQYF. The CDR3 bases are TGCGCCAGCAGCGGGACTAGCGGGGGATTCCAAGAGACCCAGTACTTC. The rearrangement uses TRBV5-1 and TRBJ2-5, with 14 bases matching TRBD2. Unmatched junction bases numbered 3, after V lost 4 bases and J lost 1 base. The CDR3 consists of 16 residues. The germline V gene has CDR1 SGHRS and CDR2 YFSETQ.

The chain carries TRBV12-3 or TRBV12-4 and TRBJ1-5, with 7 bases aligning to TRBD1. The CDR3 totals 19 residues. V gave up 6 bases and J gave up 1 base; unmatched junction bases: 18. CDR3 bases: TGTGCCAGCAGCCTGATCTACAGGGGCGTCTTGGTAAGCAATCAGCCCCAGCATTTT. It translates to CASSLIYRGVLVSNQPQHF.

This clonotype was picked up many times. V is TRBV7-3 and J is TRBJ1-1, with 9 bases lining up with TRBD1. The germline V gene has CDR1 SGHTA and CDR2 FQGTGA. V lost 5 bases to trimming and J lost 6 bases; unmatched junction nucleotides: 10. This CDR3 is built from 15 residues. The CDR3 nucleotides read TGTGCCAGCAGCCTATTCCCGGGACAGGGCCCTGAAGCTTTCTTT. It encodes CASSLFPGQGPEAFF.